Below, 14 T cell receptor beta chains from the same sample are listed, as sequenced in a study of blood T cell repertoires in COVID-19. Profiled with immunoSEQ multiplex PCR; TCRdb holds only in-frame clones, not every one. The sample includes tens of thousands of clones, 87% of them seen just once. The sequenced sample consisted of peripheral blood. Receptor source: a man between 60 and 75 years old with acute or convalescent COVID-19.

The chain uses TRBV3-1 (or the pseudogene TRBV3-2) and TRBJ2-7; 8 bases are a match to TRBD1. Looked up from germline, CDR1 is LGHDT and CDR2 is YNNKEL (reference sequence). The CDR3 sequence is 14 residues long. V was clipped by 4 bases and J by 3 bases; unmatched bases: 5. CDR3 DNA: TGTGCCAGCAGCCTACCGGGACAGGACTACGAGCAGTACTTC. Amino acid sequence: CASSLPGQDYEQYF.

This sequence joins TRBV23-1 and TRBJ1-2, with D tentatively TRBD1 (5 bases). TRBV23-1 is an ORF for which the function is uncertain. The CDR3 loop spans 14 amino acids. With 7 bases removed from V and 0 bases from J, the gap between germline ends came to 12 bases. CDR3 in DNA: TGCGCCAGCACCTATGACAGTACTAACTATGGCTACACCTTC. It specifies CASTYDSTNYGYTF.

The chain links TRBV12-3 or TRBV12-4 to TRBJ2-5; D is undetermined. V lost 6 bases and J lost 0, with 8 bases in between. The CDR3 runs to 13 residues. CDR3 nucleotides: TGTGCCAGCAGCCCCAGTAACCAAGAGACCCAGTACTTC. Translating gives CASSPSNQETQYF.

This chain joins TRBV7-2 and TRBJ2-3, with TRBD2 identical over 16 bases. V dropped 4 bases and J dropped 6; count of bases not matched to a gene: 4. The germline V gene has CDR1 SGHTA and CDR2 FQGNSA. CDR3 length equals 16 residues. DNA of the CDR3: TGTGCCAGCAGCTGGGGACTAGCGGGGGGGCGTGATACGCAGTATTTT. Its protein product is CASSWGLAGGRDTQYF.

This chain uses TRBV5-6 with TRBJ1-2, with a possible D match to TRBD1 (5 bases). The CDR3 is 16 amino acids. CDR1 is SGHDT, CDR2 YYEEEE, per germline. V was clipped by 2 bases and J by 2 bases, with 16 bases between them. The DNA of the CDR3 is TGTGCCAGCAGCTTCGGAGGGACGCAAGGCAACTATGGCTACACCTTC. This gives the protein CASSFGGTQGNYGYTF.

This chain connects TRBV7-2 to TRBJ2-7, with TRBD1 matching 10 bases. CDR1 is SGHTA, CDR2 FQGNSA, per germline. This CDR3 has 15 residues. V lost 7 bases, J lost 0 bases, and 6 bases stayed unmatched. The CDR3 DNA reads as TGTGCCAGCACCGCCGACAGGGGGCGCTCCTACGAGCAGTACTTC. Translation: CASTADRGRSYEQYF.

The gene calls are TRBV19 and TRBJ1-4, with TRBD1 matching 7 bases. With 6 bases clipped from V and 2 bases from J, the junction kept 3 bases outside the gene matches. The CDR3 length is 14 residues. Germline V gene data show CDR1 as LNHDA and CDR2 as SQIVND (reference sequence). The CDR3 sequence: CASRQQGTNEKLFF. The CDR3 coding sequence is TGTGCCAGTAGACAACAGGGGACTAATGAAAAACTGTTTTTT.

V usage is TRBV19 and J usage is TRBJ1-3; TRBD1 aligns across 7 bases. The J segment lost 0 bases and the V segment lost 10 bases, leaving 15 bases of the junction unmatched. Germline lookup yields CDR1 LNHDA and CDR2 SQIVND (reference sequence). The CDR3 totals 17 residues. The CDR3 DNA follows: TGTGCCACCAAAAGCGGGGGGACAGCCAACTCTGGAAACACCATATATTTT. Translation gives CATKSGGTANSGNTIYF.

The chain links TRBV5-1 to TRBJ2-2; TRBD2 might be the D (5 bases). V gave up 0 bases and J gave up 6 bases, with 12 bases separating them. The CDR3 totals 15 residues. Germline V CDR1 and CDR2: SGHRS, YFSETQ. CDR3 nucleotide sequence: TGCGCCAGCAGCTTGGCCGGGGTTATCGCCGGGGAGCTGTTTTTT. Its translation is CASSLAGVIAGELFF. The variable domain in full, completed from reference TRBV5-1 and TRBJ2-2, reads KAGVTQTPRYLIKTRGQQVTLSCSPISGHRSVSWYQQTPGQGLQFLFEYFSETQRNKGNFPGRFSGRQFSNSRSEMNVSTLELGDSALYLCASSLAGVIAGELFFGEGSRLTVL.

CDR3 region: CASSQDNINYGYTF. CDR3 DNA: TGTGCCAGCAGCCAAGATAACATTAACTATGGCTACACCTTC. V is TRBV3-1 (or the pseudogene TRBV3-2) and J is TRBJ1-2; D ambiguous. This CDR3 has 14 residues. V was shortened by 0 bases and J by 1 base, with 6 bases between the two germline ends. From germline, CDR1 is LGHDT and CDR2 YNNKEL (reference sequence).

The J gene is TRBJ1-2, the V gene TRBV6-6, with 8 bases lining up with TRBD1. This CDR3 comprises 16 residues. Germline CDR1 MNHNY, CDR2 SVGAGI (reference sequence). The trim removed 10 bases at V and 2 bases at J, leaving 15 bases unmatched. The CDR3 nucleotides read TGTGCCACCCCCTCGTCCCTGACAGGGGTAAACTATGGCTACACCTTC. It codes for CATPSSLTGVNYGYTF.

V gene TRBV7-2 combines with J gene TRBJ2-7; TRBD1 aligns across 7 bases. CDR1 is SGHTA, CDR2 FQGNSA, per germline. The J segment lost 8 bases and the V segment lost 5 bases, leaving 12 bases of the junction unmatched. The CDR3 totals 14 residues. CDR3 in amino acids: CASSAAWDSTKQYF. The DNA for the CDR3 is TGTGCCAGCAGCGCAGCCTGGGACAGTACCAAGCAGTACTTC. The full variable domain, rest sourced from reference TRBV7-2 and TRBJ2-7, is GAGVSQSPSNKVTEKGKDVELRCDPISGHTALYWYRQSLGQGLEFLIYFQGNSAPDKSGLPSDRFSAERTGGSVSTLTIQRTQQEDSAVYLCASSAAWDSTKQYFGPGTRLTVT.

This chain uses TRBV12-3 or TRBV12-4 with TRBJ2-1, with a weak D call TRBD1 (6 bases). V gave up 7 bases and J gave up 3 bases, with 10 bases separating them. The CDR3 consists of 13 residues. CDR3 sequence reads: CASTRDNYNEQFF. The CDR3 bases are TGTGCCAGCACCCGGGACAACTACAATGAGCAGTTCTTC.

The chain has TRBV18 and TRBJ1-5, with 12 bases identical to TRBD1. CDR3 length: 15 residues. Germline V CDR1 and CDR2: KGHSH, LQKENI. V shed 3 bases, J shed 5 bases, and the junction held 2 bases outside the gene matches. CDR3 DNA sequence: TGTGCCAGCTCACCGGGGACAGGGGGCGATCAGCCCCAGCATTTT. The encoded protein is CASSPGTGGDQPQHF.